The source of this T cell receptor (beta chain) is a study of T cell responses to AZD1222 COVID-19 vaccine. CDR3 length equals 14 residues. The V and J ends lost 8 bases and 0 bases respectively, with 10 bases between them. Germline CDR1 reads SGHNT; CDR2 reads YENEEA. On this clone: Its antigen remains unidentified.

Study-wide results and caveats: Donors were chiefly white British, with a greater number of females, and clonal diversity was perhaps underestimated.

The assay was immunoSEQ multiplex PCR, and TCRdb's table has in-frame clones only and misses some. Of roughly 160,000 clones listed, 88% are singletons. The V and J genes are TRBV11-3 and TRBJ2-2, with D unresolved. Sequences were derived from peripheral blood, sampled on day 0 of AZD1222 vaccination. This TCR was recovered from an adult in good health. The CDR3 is CASQPRTNTGELFF. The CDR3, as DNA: TGTGCCAGCCAACCCAGAACGAACACCGGGGAGCTGTTTTTT.